These T cell receptor beta chains were read from a single sample in a study of patients and donors after allogeneic stem cell transplantation. TCRdb redid the calling of the RT-PCR reads with MiXCR, one entry per CDR3 protein. The data hold 15,000 to 20,000 distinct CDR3 sequences, with under 35% observed a single time. Sequenced material: blood, either unsorted or a sorted T cell fraction (not recorded which). Receptor source: a human donor who was either an allogeneic HSCT recipient or a stem cell or donor lymphocyte infusion donor (not recorded which). It is not recorded whose cells these are; they may come from a transplant donor. The CDR3 runs from the conserved cysteine through the conserved F or W. D genes are given only for firm matches. Expanded clones get a size class; other rows say once, few or many, or leave the size out.

cdr3_nt	cdr3_aa	d_call	cdr3_length	v_call	clone_size	j_call
TGTGCCAGCAGCGAAGACAGATATAACCAACTTCTCTATGGCTACACCTTC	CASSEDRYNQLLYGYTF	NA	17	TRBV7-9	many	TRBJ1-2
TGCGCCAGCAGCCAAGGGGACGGTCCATTCTCTGGAAACACCATATATTTT	CASSQGDGPFSGNTIYF	NA	17	TRBV4-3	medium-sized	TRBJ1-3
TGTGCCAGCAGCTTAACGGGGTACACTGAAGCTTTCTTT	CASSLTGYTEAFF	NA	13	TRBV7-9	NA	TRBJ1-1
TGTGCCAGCAGCCAAAGGGACAGGGAGGGCAATCAGCCCCAGCATTTT	CASSQRDREGNQPQHF	TRBD1	16	TRBV11-3	NA	TRBJ1-5
TGCAGTGCCGTCGGGGGTGTCTATGGCTACACCTTC	CSAVGGVYGYTF	NA	12	TRBV20-1	few	TRBJ1-2
TGCGCCAGCAGCCCCGGGCGGGTGGATTCACCCCTCCACTTT	CASSPGRVDSPLHF	NA	14	TRBV5-1	NA	TRBJ1-6
TGTGCCAGCTCACTACGGACAGGCTCCTACACCTTC	CASSLRTGSYTF	TRBD1	12	TRBV18	NA	TRBJ1-2
TGTGCCAGCAGTTTAGGGCAGACCAATTCACCCCTCCACTTT	CASSLGQTNSPLHF	NA	14	TRBV27	few	TRBJ1-6
TGTGCCAGCAGCTCGCGGAGGGATGGGGAAAAACTGTTTTTT	CASSSRRDGEKLFF	NA	14	TRBV7-2	NA	TRBJ1-4
TGTGCCAGCAGCTTATCGTATAATTCACCCCTCCACTTT	CASSLSYNSPLHF	NA	13	TRBV7-3	few	TRBJ1-6
TGTGCCAGTAGTGAACTTGGACGGCACTATGGCTACACCTTC	CASSELGRHYGYTF	NA	14	TRBV19	many	TRBJ1-2
TGTGCCATCAGTGTCCTCAGGTCGGGCGGATCCGAGCAGTACTTC	CAISVLRSGGSEQYF	NA	15	TRBV10-3	NA	TRBJ2-7
TGTGCCAGCAGTCTCTTCACAGATACGCAGTATTTT	CASSLFTDTQYF	NA	12	TRBV27	NA	TRBJ2-3
TGTGCCAGCAGCCCACGAGGCAGGGGGTATAATTCACCCCTCCACTTT	CASSPRGRGYNSPLHF	TRBD1	16	TRBV5-4	few	TRBJ1-6
TGTGCCAGCAGCTTAGCGGCCCCCTTCCCCACAGATACGCAGTATTTT	CASSLAAPFPTDTQYF	NA	16	TRBV7-2	NA	TRBJ2-3
TGTGCCAGCGTTTTGAGTAGGGAACCCCAGCATTTT	CASVLSREPQHF	NA	12	TRBV28	NA	TRBJ1-5
TGTGCCAGCAGATACCGAGGAGCCCGGACCCGCAATGGCTACACCTTC	CASRYRGARTRNGYTF	NA	16	TRBV12-3/TRBV12-4	many	TRBJ1-2
TGTGCCAGCAGCCCCCGGGGTCAGTTGAACACTGAAGCTTTCTTT	CASSPRGQLNTEAFF	NA	15	TRBV7-9	NA	TRBJ1-1
TGTGCCAGCAGTTTATTCTACTATGTGCCCGAAAAACTGTTTTTT	CASSLFYYVPEKLFF	NA	15	TRBV28	NA	TRBJ1-4
TGCGCCAGCAGCAATGGAGACTCTGGAAACACCATATATTTT	CASSNGDSGNTIYF	NA	14	TRBV5-1	NA	TRBJ1-3
TGCGCCAGCAGCCAAGATGTATCAGGCTCCTATAATTCACCCCTCCACTTT	CASSQDVSGSYNSPLHF	NA	17	TRBV4-1	many	TRBJ1-6
TGTGCCAGCATGTACGGGAGAGCCAAAAACATTCAGTACTTC	CASMYGRAKNIQYF	NA	14	TRBV2	NA	TRBJ2-4
TGTGCCAGTAGTCTGATGGACTATGGCTACACCTTC	CASSLMDYGYTF	NA	12	TRBV19	few	TRBJ1-2
TGTGCCAGCAGCTTAATGATGGACAGGTTTTCGGGGTATGGCTACACCTTC	CASSLMMDRFSGYGYTF	TRBD1	17	TRBV7-2	NA	TRBJ1-2
TGCGCCAGCAGCTTCCACACCGGGACAGCGGACACCGGGGAGCTGTTTTTT	CASSFHTGTADTGELFF	TRBD1	17	TRBV5-1	NA	TRBJ2-2
TGTGCCAGCAGTTACTCGGGGCAGTTCAATCAGCCCCAGCATTTT	CASSYSGQFNQPQHF	NA	15	TRBV6-6	NA	TRBJ1-5
TGTGCCACCAGCAGAGATTCCGGGACGCGGGGCTACACCTTC	CATSRDSGTRGYTF	NA	14	TRBV15	few	TRBJ1-2
TGCGCCAGCAGCTTGACACCCCGTGATGGCTACACCTTC	CASSLTPRDGYTF	NA	13	TRBV5-1	few	TRBJ1-2
TGCAGTGCTAGAGGGGCGGGGTCGGGGGACACTGAAGCTTTCTTT	CSARGAGSGDTEAFF	NA	15	TRBV20-1	many	TRBJ1-1
TGTGCCAGCAGTTTCTTAAGGGACACCGGGGAGCTGTTTTTT	CASSFLRDTGELFF	NA	14	TRBV6-2/TRBV6-3	NA	TRBJ2-2
TGCGCCAGTAACCGCGGCGATAGGACTAATGAAAAACTGTTTTTT	CASNRGDRTNEKLFF	NA	15	TRBV5-1	few	TRBJ1-4